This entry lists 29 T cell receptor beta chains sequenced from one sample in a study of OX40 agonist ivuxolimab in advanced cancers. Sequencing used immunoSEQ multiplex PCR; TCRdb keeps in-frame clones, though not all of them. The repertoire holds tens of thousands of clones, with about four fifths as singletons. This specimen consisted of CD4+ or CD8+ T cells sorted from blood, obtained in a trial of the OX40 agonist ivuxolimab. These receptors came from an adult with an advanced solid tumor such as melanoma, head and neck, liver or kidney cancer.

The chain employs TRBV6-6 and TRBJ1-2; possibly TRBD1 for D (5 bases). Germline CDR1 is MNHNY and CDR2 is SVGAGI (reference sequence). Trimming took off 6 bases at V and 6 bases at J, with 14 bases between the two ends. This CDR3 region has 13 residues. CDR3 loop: CASRKKDNHGYTF. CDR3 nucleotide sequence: TGTGCCAGCAGAAAAAAGGACAATCATGGCTACACCTTC.

The CDR3 DNA follows: TGTGCCAGCAGTTTAGGAGGATCCGATGGCTACACCTTC. It yields the protein CASSLGGSDGYTF. The rearrangement joins TRBV28 to TRBJ1-2, with D unresolved. The V end lost 2 bases, the J end lost 6 bases, and 10 bases lay between the germline ends. This CDR3 is 13 amino acids long. The germline CDR1 and CDR2 sequences are MDHEN and SYDVKM.

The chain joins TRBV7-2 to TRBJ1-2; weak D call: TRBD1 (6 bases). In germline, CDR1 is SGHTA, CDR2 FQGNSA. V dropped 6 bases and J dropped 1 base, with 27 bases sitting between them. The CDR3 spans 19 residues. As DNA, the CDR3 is TGTGCCAGCAGTTACTCCATTTCTGGGGGCGACTCTTTTAACTATGGCTACACCTTC. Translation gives CASSYSISGGDSFNYGYTF.

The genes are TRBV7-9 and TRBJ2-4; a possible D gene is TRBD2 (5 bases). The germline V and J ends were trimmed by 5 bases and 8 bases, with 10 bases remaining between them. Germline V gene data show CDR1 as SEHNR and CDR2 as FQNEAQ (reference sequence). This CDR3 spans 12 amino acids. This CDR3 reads CASSPSGYIQYF. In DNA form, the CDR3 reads TGTGCCAGCAGCCCCTCGGGATACATTCAGTACTTC.

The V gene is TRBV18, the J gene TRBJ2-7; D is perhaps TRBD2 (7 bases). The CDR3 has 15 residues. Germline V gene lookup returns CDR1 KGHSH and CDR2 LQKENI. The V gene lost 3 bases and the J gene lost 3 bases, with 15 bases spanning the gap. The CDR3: CASSPGGASNYEQYF. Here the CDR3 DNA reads TGTGCCAGCTCACCTGGGGGGGCATCCAACTACGAGCAGTACTTC.

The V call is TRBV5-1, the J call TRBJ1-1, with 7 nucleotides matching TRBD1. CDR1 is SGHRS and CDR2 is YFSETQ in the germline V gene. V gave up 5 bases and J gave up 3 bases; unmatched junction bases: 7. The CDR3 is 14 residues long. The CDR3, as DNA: TGCGCCAGCAGTCGCGAAGGGGGCTACACTGAAGCTTTCTTT. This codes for CASSREGGYTEAFF.

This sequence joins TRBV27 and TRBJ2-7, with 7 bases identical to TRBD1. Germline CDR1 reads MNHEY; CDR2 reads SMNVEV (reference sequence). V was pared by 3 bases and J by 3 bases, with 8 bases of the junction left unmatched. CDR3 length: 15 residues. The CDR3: CASSFTGTENYEQYF. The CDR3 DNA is TGTGCCAGCAGTTTTACCGGGACAGAAAACTACGAGCAGTACTTC.

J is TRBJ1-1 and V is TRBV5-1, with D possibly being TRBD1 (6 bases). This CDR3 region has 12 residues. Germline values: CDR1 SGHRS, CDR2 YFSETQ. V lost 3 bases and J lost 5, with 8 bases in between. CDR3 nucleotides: TGCGCCAGCAGCTCAGGGGTAACTGAAGCTTTCTTT. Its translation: CASSSGVTEAFF.

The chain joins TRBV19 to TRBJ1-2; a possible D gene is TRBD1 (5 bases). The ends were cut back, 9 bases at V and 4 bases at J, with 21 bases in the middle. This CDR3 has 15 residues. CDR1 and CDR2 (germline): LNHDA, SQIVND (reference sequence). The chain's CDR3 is CASARDLGYIYGYTF. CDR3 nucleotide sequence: TGTGCCAGCGCCCGGGACTTGGGATATATCTATGGCTACACCTTC.

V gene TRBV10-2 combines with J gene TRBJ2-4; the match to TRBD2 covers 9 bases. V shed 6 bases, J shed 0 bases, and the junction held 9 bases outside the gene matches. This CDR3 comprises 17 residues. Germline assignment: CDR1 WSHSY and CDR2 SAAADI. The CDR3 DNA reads TGCGCCAGCAGCTTGGCGGGGGGGGGTTTAGCCAAAAACATTCAGTACTTC. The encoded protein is CASSLAGGGLAKNIQYF.

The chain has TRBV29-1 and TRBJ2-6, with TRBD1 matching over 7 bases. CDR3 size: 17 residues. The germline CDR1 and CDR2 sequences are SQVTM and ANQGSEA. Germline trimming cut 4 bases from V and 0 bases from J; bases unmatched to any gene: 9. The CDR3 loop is CSVGPEGGDSGANVLTF. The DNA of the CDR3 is TGCAGCGTTGGCCCCGAAGGGGGCGACTCTGGGGCCAACGTCCTGACTTTC.

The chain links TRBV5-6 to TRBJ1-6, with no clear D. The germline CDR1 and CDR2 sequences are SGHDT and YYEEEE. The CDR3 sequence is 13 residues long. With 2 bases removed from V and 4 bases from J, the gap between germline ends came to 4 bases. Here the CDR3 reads CASSFPYNSPLHF. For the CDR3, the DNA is TGTGCCAGCAGCTTCCCGTATAATTCACCCCTCCACTTT.

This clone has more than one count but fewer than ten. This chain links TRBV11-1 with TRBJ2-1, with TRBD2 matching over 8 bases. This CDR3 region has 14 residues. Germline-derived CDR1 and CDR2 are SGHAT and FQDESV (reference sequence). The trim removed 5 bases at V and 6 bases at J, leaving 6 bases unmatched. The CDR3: CASSLRAGANEQFF. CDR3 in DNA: TGTGCCAGCAGCCTGAGAGCGGGGGCCAATGAGCAGTTCTTC. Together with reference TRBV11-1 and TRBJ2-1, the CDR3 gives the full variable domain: EAEVAQSPRYKITEKSQAVAFWCDPISGHATLYWYRQILGQGPELLVQFQDESVVDDSQLPKDRFSAERLKGVDSTLKIQPAELGDSAMYLCASSLRAGANEQFFGPGTRLTVL.

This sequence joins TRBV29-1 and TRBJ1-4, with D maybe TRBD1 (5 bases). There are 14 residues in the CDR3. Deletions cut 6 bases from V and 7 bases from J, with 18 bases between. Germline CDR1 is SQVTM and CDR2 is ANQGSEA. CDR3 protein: CSVFDSLEGEKLFF. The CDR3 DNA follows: TGCAGCGTGTTCGACAGTTTGGAGGGTGAAAAACTGTTTTTT.

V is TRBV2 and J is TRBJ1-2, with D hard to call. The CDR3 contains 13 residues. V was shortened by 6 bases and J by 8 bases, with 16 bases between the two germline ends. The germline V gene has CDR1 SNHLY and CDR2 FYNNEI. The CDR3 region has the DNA TGTGCCAGCAGCGCGGACTCCACGGCCGGCTACACCTTC. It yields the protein CASSADSTAGYTF.

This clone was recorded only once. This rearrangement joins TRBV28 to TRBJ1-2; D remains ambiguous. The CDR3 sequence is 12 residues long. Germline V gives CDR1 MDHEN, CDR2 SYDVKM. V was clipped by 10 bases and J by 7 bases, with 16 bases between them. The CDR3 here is CATQNFGGGYTF. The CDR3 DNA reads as TGTGCCACCCAAAACTTCGGTGGTGGCTACACCTTC.

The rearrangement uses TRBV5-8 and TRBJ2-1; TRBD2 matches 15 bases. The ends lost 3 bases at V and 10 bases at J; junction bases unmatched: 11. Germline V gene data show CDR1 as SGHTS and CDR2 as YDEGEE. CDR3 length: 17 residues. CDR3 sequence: CASSSSGTSGGWTEQFF. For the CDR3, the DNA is TGTGCCAGCAGCTCCTCCGGGACTAGCGGGGGGTGGACCGAGCAGTTCTTC.

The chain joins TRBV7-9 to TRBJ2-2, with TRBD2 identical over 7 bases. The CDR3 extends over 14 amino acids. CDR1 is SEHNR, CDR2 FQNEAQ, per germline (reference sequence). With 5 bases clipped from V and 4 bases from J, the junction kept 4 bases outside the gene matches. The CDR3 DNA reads TGTGCCAGCAGCCGCGGGGGATTCACCGGGGAGCTGTTTTTT. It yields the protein CASSRGGFTGELFF.

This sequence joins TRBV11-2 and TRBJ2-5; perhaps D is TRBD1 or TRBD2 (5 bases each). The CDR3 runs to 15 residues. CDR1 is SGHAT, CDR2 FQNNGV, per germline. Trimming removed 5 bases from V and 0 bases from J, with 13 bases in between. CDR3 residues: CASSHQRGYQETQYF. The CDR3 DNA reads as TGTGCCAGCAGCCACCAGAGGGGCTACCAAGAGACCCAGTACTTC.

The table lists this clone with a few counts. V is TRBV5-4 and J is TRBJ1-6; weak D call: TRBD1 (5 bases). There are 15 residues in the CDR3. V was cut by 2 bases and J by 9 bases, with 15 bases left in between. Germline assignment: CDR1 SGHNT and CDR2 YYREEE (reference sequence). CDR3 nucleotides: TGTGCCAGCAGCTTCGCAGGGCAGACAAGTTCACCCCTCCACTTT. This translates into CASSFAGQTSSPLHF.

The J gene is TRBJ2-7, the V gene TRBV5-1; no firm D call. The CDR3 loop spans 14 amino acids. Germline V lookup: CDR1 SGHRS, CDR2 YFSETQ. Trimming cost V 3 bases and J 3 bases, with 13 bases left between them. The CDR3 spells CASSYVSEGYEQYF. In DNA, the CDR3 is TGCGCCAGCAGCTATGTATCTGAAGGCTACGAGCAGTACTTC.

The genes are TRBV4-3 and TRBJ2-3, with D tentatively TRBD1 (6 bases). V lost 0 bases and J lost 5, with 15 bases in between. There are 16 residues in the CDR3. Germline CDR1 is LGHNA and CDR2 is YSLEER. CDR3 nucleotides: TGCGCCAGCAGCCAAGATCGGGCAGGGGCTGGAGATACGCAGTATTTT. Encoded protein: CASSQDRAGAGDTQYF.

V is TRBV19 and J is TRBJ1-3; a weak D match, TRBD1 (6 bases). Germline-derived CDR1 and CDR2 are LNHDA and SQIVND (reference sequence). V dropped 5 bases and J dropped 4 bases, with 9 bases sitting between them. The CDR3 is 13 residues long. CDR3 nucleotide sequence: TGTGCCAGTAGTTGGGGGCGAGGAAACACCATATATTTT. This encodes CASSWGRGNTIYF.

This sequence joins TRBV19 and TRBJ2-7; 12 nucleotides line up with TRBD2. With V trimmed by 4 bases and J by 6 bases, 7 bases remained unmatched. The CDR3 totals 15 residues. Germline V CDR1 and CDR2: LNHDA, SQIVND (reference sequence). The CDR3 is CASSSRLAGAGEQYF. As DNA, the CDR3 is TGTGCCAGTAGTAGCCGACTAGCGGGAGCCGGCGAGCAGTACTTC.

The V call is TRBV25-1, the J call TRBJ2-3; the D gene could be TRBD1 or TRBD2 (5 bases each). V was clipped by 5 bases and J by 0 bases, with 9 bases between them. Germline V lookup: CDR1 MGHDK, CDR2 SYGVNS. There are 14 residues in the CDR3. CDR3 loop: CASSPRDSTDTQYF. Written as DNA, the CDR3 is TGTGCCAGCAGTCCCCGGGACAGCACAGATACGCAGTATTTT. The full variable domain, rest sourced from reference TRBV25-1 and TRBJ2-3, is EADIYQTPRYLVIGTGKKITLECSQTMGHDKMYWYQQDPGMELHLIHYSYGVNSTEKGDLSSESTVSRIRTEHFPLTLESARPSHTSQYLCASSPRDSTDTQYFGPGTRLTVL.

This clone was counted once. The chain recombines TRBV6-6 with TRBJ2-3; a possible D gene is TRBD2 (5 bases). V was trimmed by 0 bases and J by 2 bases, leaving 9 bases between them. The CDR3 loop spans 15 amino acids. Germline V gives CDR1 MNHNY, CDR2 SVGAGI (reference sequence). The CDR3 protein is CASSYSHDYTDTQYF. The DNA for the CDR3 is TGTGCCAGCAGTTACTCGCATGACTACACAGATACGCAGTATTTT.

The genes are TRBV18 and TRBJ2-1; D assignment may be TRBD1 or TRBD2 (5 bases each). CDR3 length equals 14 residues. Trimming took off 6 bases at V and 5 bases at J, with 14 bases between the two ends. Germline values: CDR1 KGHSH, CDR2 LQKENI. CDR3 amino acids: CASSSVGVNNEQFF. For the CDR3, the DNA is TGTGCCAGCTCTTCCGTGGGGGTAAACAATGAGCAGTTCTTC.

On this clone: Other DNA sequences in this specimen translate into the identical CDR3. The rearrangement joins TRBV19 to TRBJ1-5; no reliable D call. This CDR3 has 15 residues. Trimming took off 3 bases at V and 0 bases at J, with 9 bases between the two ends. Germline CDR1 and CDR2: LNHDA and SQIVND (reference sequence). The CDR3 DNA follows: TGTGCCAGTAGTATCCCCAGGATTAGCAATCAGCCCCAGCATTTT. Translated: CASSIPRISNQPQHF.

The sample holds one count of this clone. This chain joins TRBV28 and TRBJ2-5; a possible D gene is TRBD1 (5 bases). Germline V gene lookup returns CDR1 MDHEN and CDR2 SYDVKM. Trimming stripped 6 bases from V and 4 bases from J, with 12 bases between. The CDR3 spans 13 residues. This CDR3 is CASRIGVAETQYF. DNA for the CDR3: TGTGCCAGCAGAATAGGGGTTGCAGAGACCCAGTACTTC.